This T cell receptor beta chain was recorded in a study of blood T cells in healthy people across ages. The V gene lost 6 bases and the J gene lost 1 base, with 16 bases spanning the gap. Germline V gene lookup returns CDR1 MNHEY and CDR2 SVGAGI. The CDR3 is 15 residues long. PCR was performed a second time for roughly 7 to 12 cycles using a sample-barcoded 5' primer and a J-beta primer mix. Each CDR3 protein gets one entry after TCRdb re-called the 5' RACE reads with MiXCR. This repertoire shows about 720,000 distinct CDR3 sequences, about 20% found once; its top ten account for about 22%. In its sample, this clonotype was seen a few times.

The TCR was taken from an older man in good health. The chain couples TRBV6-5 to TRBJ2-7, with no clear D. Sequenced input: blood. The CDR3 sequence: CASSPLDSRSYEQYV. In DNA, the CDR3 is TGTGCCAGCAGCCCCCTTGACTCCCGGTCCTACGAGCAGTACGTC.